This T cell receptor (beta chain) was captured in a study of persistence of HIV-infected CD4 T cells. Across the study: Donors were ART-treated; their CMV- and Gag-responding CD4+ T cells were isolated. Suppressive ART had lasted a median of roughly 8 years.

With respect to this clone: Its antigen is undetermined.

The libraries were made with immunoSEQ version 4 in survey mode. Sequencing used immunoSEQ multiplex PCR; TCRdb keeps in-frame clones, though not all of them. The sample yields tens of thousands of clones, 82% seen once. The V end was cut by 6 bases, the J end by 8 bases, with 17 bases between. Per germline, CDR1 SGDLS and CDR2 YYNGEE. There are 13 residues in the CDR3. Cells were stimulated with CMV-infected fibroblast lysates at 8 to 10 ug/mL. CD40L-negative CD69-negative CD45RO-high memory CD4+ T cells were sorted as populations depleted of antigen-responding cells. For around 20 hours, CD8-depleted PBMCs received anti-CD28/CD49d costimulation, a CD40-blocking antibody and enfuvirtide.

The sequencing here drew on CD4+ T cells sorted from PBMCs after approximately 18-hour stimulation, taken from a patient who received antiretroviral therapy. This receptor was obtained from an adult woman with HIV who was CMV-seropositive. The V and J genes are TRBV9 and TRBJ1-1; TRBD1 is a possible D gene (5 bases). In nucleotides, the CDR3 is TGTGCCAGCAAGCTTATCCAGGGAATCGAAGCTTTCTTT. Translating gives CASKLIQGIEAFF.